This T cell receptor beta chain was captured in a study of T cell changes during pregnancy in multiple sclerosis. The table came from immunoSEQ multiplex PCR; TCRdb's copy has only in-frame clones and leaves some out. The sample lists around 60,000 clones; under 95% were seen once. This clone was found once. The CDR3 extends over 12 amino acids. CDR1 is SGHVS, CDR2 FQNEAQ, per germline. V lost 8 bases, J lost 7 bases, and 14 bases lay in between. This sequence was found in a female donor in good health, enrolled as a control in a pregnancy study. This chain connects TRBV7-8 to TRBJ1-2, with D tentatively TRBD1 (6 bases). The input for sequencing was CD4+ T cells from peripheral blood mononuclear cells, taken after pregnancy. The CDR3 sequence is CASRAGEGGYTF. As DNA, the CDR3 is TGTGCCAGCCGTGCAGGGGAGGGTGGCTACACCTTC. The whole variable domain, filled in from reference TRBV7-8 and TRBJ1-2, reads GAGVSQSPRYKVAKRGQDVALRCDPISGHVSLFWYQQALGQGPEFLTYFQNEAQLDKSGLPSDRFFAERPEGSVSTLKIQRTQQEDSAVYLCASRAGEGGYTFGSGTRLTVV.